Below are 26 T cell receptor beta chains sequenced from a single sample in a study of vaccination effects on CD4 cells after COVID-19 (dated by TCRdb to between 2021 and 2024). Their cognate antigens are unknown. Libraries were made using the immunoSEQ multiplex PCR assay. This is the immuneACCESS table as TCRdb keeps it, with only in-frame sequences that have V and J called. A part of the clones is gone; compared with another copy, unresolved V genes explain less than half, and the rest is unexplained. The sample profile shows around 50,000 clones; roughly 76% of them were found once. The ten largest clones take up 10% to 15% of the sample. After about 9 days of culture, CD4+ T cells were isolated with the EasySep CD4+ T cell isolation kit. The sample here was CD4+ T cells from PBMCs cultured without peptide, taken before COVID-19 vaccination. Receptor source: a human donor who had a prior SARS-CoV-2 infection.

The chain recombines TRBV14 with TRBJ1-4; no clear D gene. Germline lookup yields CDR1 SGHDN and CDR2 FVKESK. The ends were cut back, 5 bases at V and 8 bases at J, with 15 bases in the middle. The CDR3 is 14 amino acids. CDR3 in DNA: TGTGCCAGCAGCTCCCAAGGGATTGAGGAAAAACTGTTTTTT. Translation: CASSSQGIEEKLFF.

The chain employs TRBV7-9 and TRBJ1-1; D gene unclear. Germline V gives CDR1 SEHNR, CDR2 FQNEAQ (reference sequence). This CDR3 contains 13 residues. Trimming shortened V by 5 bases and J by 2 bases, and 9 bases separated the two germline ends. The CDR3 spells CASSLRSNTEAFF. CDR3 in DNA: TGTGCCAGCAGCCTCCGTTCTAACACTGAAGCTTTCTTT.

The rearrangement joins TRBV5-1 to TRBJ2-2; 12 bases are a match to TRBD1. The germline V gene has CDR1 SGHRS and CDR2 YFSETQ. CDR3 size: 17 residues. V shed 4 bases, J shed 6 bases, and the junction held 10 bases outside the gene matches. The CDR3 reads CASSPRLGTGGPGELFF. The CDR3 DNA follows: TGCGCCAGCAGCCCCCGGCTCGGGACAGGGGGCCCCGGGGAGCTGTTTTTT.

The rearrangement links TRBV19 to TRBJ1-4; D ambiguous. The CDR3 spans 15 residues. The ends were cut back, 8 bases at V and 5 bases at J, with 18 bases in the middle. The germline CDR1 and CDR2 sequences are LNHDA and SQIVND (reference sequence). The CDR3 region has the DNA TGTGCCAGTGGGCCCTTTGCGGGCTCGAATGAAAAACTGTTTTTT. As protein: CASGPFAGSNEKLFF.

The chain uses TRBV12-5 and TRBJ1-4; 7 bases are shared with TRBD1. Germline values: CDR1 LGHNT, CDR2 FRNRAP. The CDR3 has 14 amino acids. The V segment lost 5 bases and the J segment 3 bases; nucleotides outside the gene matches: 3. CDR3 nucleotides: TGTGCTAGTGGTAGAACAGGGGCTAATGAAAAACTGTTTTTT. Its translation: CASGRTGANEKLFF.

V usage is TRBV20-1 and J usage is TRBJ1-3; D uncertain. V dropped 5 bases and J dropped 9 bases, with 11 bases sitting between them. The CDR3 loop spans 11 amino acids. The V gene's germline CDR1 is DFQATT and CDR2 SNEGSKA (reference sequence). This CDR3 reads CSARRPGTIYF. The CDR3, as DNA: TGCAGTGCTCGCCGCCCAGGCACCATATATTTT.

The chain joins TRBV5-1 to TRBJ1-1, with D unresolved. Germline-derived CDR1 and CDR2 are SGHRS and YFSETQ. V lost 3 bases to trimming and J lost 6 bases, with 12 bases between them. The length of the CDR3 is 13 residues. The CDR3 sequence is CASSSPGESEAFF. The CDR3 nucleotides read TGCGCCAGCAGCTCCCCGGGAGAGTCTGAAGCTTTCTTT.

V is TRBV7-2 and J is TRBJ2-2, with 7 positions matching TRBD1. Germline loops: CDR1 SGHTA, CDR2 FQGNSA. J gave up 1 base and V 4 bases, and 0 bases lay outside the gene matches. CDR3 size: 14 residues. The CDR3 reads CASSWDRNTGELFF. The CDR3 DNA is TGTGCCAGCAGCTGGGACAGGAACACCGGGGAGCTGTTTTTT.

This clone was counted only a few times. The V gene is TRBV6-5, the J gene TRBJ1-4; the D is unclear. Per germline, CDR1 MNHEY and CDR2 SVGAGI. CDR3 length: 15 amino acids. Trimming shortened V by 6 bases and J by 4 bases, and 15 bases separated the two germline ends. CDR3 sequence: CASRPQLRINEKLFF. Here the CDR3 DNA reads TGTGCCAGCAGGCCCCAGCTGCGGATTAATGAAAAACTGTTTTTT.

This sequence joins TRBV7-9 and TRBJ2-5; D may correspond to TRBD1 or TRBD2 (6 bases each). Germline assignment: CDR1 SEHNR and CDR2 FQNEAQ (reference sequence). This CDR3 contains 14 residues. Trimming pared 5 bases from V and 5 bases from J, leaving 15 bases between. CDR3 protein: CASSPRRGRETQYF. The CDR3 coding sequence is TGTGCCAGCAGCCCCCGTCGGGGGCGTGAGACCCAGTACTTC.

This chain joins TRBV28 and TRBJ2-1; weak D call: TRBD2 (5 bases). Trimming pared 6 bases from V and 4 bases from J, leaving 10 bases between. In germline, CDR1 is MDHEN, CDR2 SYDVKM. CDR3 length: 13 residues. The CDR3 sequence: CASSTGIYNEQFF. DNA for the CDR3: TGTGCCAGCAGCACCGGGATTTACAATGAGCAGTTCTTC.

This clone occurred a few times. The rearrangement joins TRBV5-1 to TRBJ1-4; D gene unclear. CDR1 is SGHRS, CDR2 YFSETQ, per germline. The ends were cut back, 0 bases at V and 7 bases at J, with 7 bases in the middle. This CDR3 is built from 13 residues. CDR3 protein: CASSLGDAEKLFF. CDR3 DNA sequence: TGCGCCAGCAGCTTGGGGGATGCTGAAAAACTGTTTTTT.

The chain links TRBV5-1 to TRBJ2-1; 9 bases fit TRBD1. CDR3 length: 16 residues. Germline CDR1 reads SGHRS; CDR2 reads YFSETQ. Trimming cost V 4 bases and J 9 bases; bases outside gene matches: 14. The CDR3 DNA is TGCGCCAGCAGCGCCACCCGGGACAGGGTCTATCCTGAGCAGTTCTTC. Translating it yields CASSATRDRVYPEQFF.

The chain recombines TRBV5-8 with TRBJ2-3, with D possibly being TRBD1 or TRBD2 (6 bases each). Germline values: CDR1 SGHTS, CDR2 YDEGEE. The CDR3 extends over 15 amino acids. V lost 2 bases and J 2 bases, leaving 12 bases between the germline ends. This CDR3 is CASSFLGGFTDTQYF. Written as DNA, the CDR3 is TGTGCCAGCAGCTTCCTCGGGGGCTTCACAGATACGCAGTATTTT.

The chain couples TRBV7-2 to TRBJ2-7, with a weak D call TRBD2 (6 bases). V was clipped by 5 bases and J by 4 bases, with 15 bases between them. Germline V lookup: CDR1 SGHTA, CDR2 FQGNSA. This CDR3 region has 14 residues. This CDR3 reads CASSPRLGGYEQYF. Here the CDR3 DNA reads TGTGCCAGCAGCCCCAGGTTGGGGGGATACGAGCAGTACTTC.

J is TRBJ1-2 and V is TRBV19; D is uncertain. Germline loops: CDR1 LNHDA, CDR2 SQIVND (reference sequence). The CDR3 is 13 residues long. V gave up 2 bases and J gave up 2 bases, with 6 bases separating them. The CDR3 reads CASSIRENYGYTF. In DNA form, the CDR3 reads TGTGCCAGTAGTATAAGAGAAAACTATGGCTACACCTTC. The whole variable domain, remainder taken from reference TRBV19 and TRBJ1-2, is DGGITQSPKYLFRKEGQNVTLSCEQNLNHDAMYWYRQDPGQGLRLIYYSQIVNDFQKGDIAEGYSVSREKKESFPLTVTSAQKNPTAFYLCASSIRENYGYTFGSGTRLTVV.

The chain carries TRBV4-1 and TRBJ2-2; possibly TRBD1 or TRBD2 for D (5 bases each). The CDR3 contains 19 residues. The germline V gene has CDR1 MGHRA and CDR2 YSYEKL. The V and J ends lost 0 bases and 1 base respectively, with 18 bases between them. The CDR3 sequence is CASSQDPGPRTLNTGELFF. The DNA of the CDR3 is TGCGCCAGCAGCCAAGATCCGGGACCGCGTACTCTGAACACCGGGGAGCTGTTTTTT.

The CDR3 loop reads CAIRDRGTYEQYF. The CDR3 nucleotides are TGTGCCATCAGGGACAGGGGAACCTACGAGCAGTACTTC. The chain has TRBV10-3 and TRBJ2-7; 9 bases fit TRBD1. Germline V gives CDR1 ENHRY, CDR2 SYGVKD. V dropped 6 bases and J dropped 2; count of bases not matched to a gene: 2. This CDR3 is 13 amino acids long.

This sequence joins TRBV7-2 and TRBJ2-1, with 7 nucleotides matching TRBD1. CDR1 and CDR2 from the germline V gene are SGHTA and FQGNSA. The CDR3 contains 15 residues. The junction had 12 bases not matched to a gene; V was cut back by 9 bases and J by 4 bases. The CDR3 coding sequence is TGTGCCAGTGATGCCGGGACAGATTTTTACAATGAGCAGTTCTTC. Protein sequence: CASDAGTDFYNEQFF. Drawing the rest from reference TRBV7-2 and TRBJ2-1, the complete variable domain is GAGVSQSPSNKVTEKGKDVELRCDPISGHTALYWYRQSLGQGLEFLIYFQGNSAPDKSGLPSDRFSAERTGGSVSTLTIQRTQQEDSAVYLCASDAGTDFYNEQFFGPGTRLTVL.

Comments on this clone: One end of the junction is discordant with germline, which a read error may explain. CDR3 in DNA: TGTGCTAGCAGCTTAGGGACAGGGAGGTACAATGAGCAGTTCTTC. Residues: CASSLGTGRYNEQFF. The rearrangement links TRBV7-7 to TRBJ2-1; TRBD1 aligns across 9 bases. Germline V lookup: CDR1 SSHAT, CDR2 FNYEAQ (reference sequence). CDR3 size: 15 residues.

This clone showed up just a few times. The chain employs TRBV3-1 (or the pseudogene TRBV3-2) and TRBJ1-1, with D possibly TRBD1 on 5 matching bases. Germline V gene data show CDR1 as LGHDT and CDR2 as YNNKEL (reference sequence). The CDR3 has 14 residues. The germline V and J ends were trimmed by 5 bases and 6 bases, with 16 bases remaining between them. CDR3 amino acids: CASSFGGSDSEAFF. CDR3 nucleotides: TGTGCCAGCAGCTTCGGGGGTTCGGATTCTGAAGCTTTCTTT.

The rearrangement joins TRBV18 to TRBJ2-7; D remains unclear. Trimming shortened V by 3 bases and J by 2 bases, and 8 bases separated the two germline ends. The germline V gene encodes CDR1 KGHSH and CDR2 LQKENI. The CDR3 runs 13 residues. CDR3 nucleotide sequence: TGTGCCAGCTCACCGCAGAGGACCTACGAGCAGTACTTC. Translated, it gives CASSPQRTYEQYF.

A few counts support this clone. The rearrangement joins TRBV5-4 to TRBJ2-7; TRBD1 is a possible D gene (7 bases). The CDR3 runs to 14 residues. Germline-derived CDR1 and CDR2 are SGHNT and YYREEE (reference sequence). V dropped 3 bases and J dropped 4 bases, with 14 bases sitting between them. CDR3: CASSSGQAGYEQYF. The CDR3 DNA reads TGTGCCAGCAGCTCCGGACAGGCGGGGTACGAGCAGTACTTC.

This clone was found once. The V gene is TRBV27, the J gene TRBJ1-6, with unresolved D. CDR3 size: 16 residues. V lost 2 bases to trimming and J lost 4 bases, with 12 bases between them. CDR1 and CDR2 (germline): MNHEY, SMNVEV (reference sequence). The CDR3 DNA follows: TGTGCCAGCAGTTTACTCGACGGCTCTTATAATTCACCCCTCCACTTT. As protein: CASSLLDGSYNSPLHF.

The chain carries TRBV19 and TRBJ2-3, with D perhaps being TRBD1 or TRBD2 (6 bases each). V lost 7 bases and J lost 2, with 19 bases in between. The CDR3 totals 16 residues. CDR1 is LNHDA, CDR2 SQIVND, per germline (reference sequence). The CDR3: CASMGKGGRNTDTQYF. The CDR3, as DNA: TGTGCCAGTATGGGTAAGGGGGGACGGAACACAGATACGCAGTATTTT.

The V call is TRBV4-3, the J call TRBJ2-1; D gene unclear. V lost 1 base and J lost 6, with 13 bases in between. Germline-derived CDR1 and CDR2 are LGHNA and YSLEER. This CDR3 is built from 15 residues. The CDR3 DNA is TGCGCCAGCAGCCAAGGACTCCCCAACACCAATGAGCAGTTCTTC. It codes for CASSQGLPNTNEQFF.